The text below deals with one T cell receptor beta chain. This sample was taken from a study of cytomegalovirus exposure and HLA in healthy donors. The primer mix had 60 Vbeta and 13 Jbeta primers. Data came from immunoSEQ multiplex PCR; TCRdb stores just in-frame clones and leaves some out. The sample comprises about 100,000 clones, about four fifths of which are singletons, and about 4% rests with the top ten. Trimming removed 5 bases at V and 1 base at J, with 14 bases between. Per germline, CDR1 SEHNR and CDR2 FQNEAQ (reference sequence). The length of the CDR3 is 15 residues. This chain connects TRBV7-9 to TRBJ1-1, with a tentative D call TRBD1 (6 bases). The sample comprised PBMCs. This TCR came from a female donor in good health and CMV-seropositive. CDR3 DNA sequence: TGTGCCAGCAGCCGCGGAGGACAGCAGAACACTGAAGCTTTCTTT. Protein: CASSRGGQQNTEAFF.